This T cell receptor (beta chain) was recovered during a study of shared clonotypes between healthy human individuals. Study-level findings and limits: Among a few donors, roughly 5% of naive CD4 clonotypes were found in common. Depth was large, yet rarefaction showed that sorted-subset sequencing was incomplete.

Germline CDR1 MGHRA, CDR2 YSYEKL. This CDR3 contains 16 residues. V gave up 2 bases and J gave up 6 bases, with 17 bases separating them. Remarks on this clone: Its antigen remains unknown.

Under the authors' procedure: ImmunoSEQ output held junction-only sequences without quality scores, so filtering differed. Profiling relied on immunoSEQ multiplex PCR, and the TCRdb table lists in-frame clones only, not all of them. V and J calls and clone size are given by that table; D and trimming were obtained from the DNA. The sample carries some 2.3 million clones, more than 85% recorded once. This receptor was obtained from a man between 18 and 35 years old in good health. Some clones in this sample may be carry-over from other donors' samples. The gene calls are TRBV4-1 and TRBJ2-4; possible D gene TRBD1, 6 bases. Sequencing input: naive CD4+ T cells from PBMCs. Subset defined: CD45RA+ positively selected. CDR3 nucleotide sequence: TGCGCCAGCAGCCAAAGTGGGGGCCCGAGAGCAAACATTCAGTACTTC. Translated, it gives CASSQSGGPRANIQYF.